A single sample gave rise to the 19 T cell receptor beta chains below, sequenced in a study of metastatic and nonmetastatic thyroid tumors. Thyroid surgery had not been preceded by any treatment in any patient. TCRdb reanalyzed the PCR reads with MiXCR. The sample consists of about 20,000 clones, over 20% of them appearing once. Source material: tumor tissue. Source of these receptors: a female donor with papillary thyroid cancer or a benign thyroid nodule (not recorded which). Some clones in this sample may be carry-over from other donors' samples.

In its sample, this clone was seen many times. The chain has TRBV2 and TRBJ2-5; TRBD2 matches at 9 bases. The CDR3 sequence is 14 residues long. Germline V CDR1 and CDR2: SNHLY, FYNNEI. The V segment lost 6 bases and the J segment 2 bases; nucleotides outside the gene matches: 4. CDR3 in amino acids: CASRGAGGQETQYF. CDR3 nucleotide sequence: TGTGCCAGCAGGGGAGCGGGAGGTCAAGAGACCCAGTACTTC.

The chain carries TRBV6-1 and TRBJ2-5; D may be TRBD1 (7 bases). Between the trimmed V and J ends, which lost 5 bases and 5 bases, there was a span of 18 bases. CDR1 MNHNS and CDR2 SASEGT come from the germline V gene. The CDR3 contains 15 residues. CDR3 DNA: TGTGCCAGCAGTCTTCAAACAGGGGACTGGGAGACCCAGTACTTC. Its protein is CASSLQTGDWETQYF.

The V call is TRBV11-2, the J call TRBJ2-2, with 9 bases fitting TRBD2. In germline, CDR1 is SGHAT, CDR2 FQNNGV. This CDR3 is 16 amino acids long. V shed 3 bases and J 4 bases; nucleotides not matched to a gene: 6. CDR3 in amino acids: CASSLQAGGGTGELFF. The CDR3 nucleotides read TGTGCCAGCAGCTTGCAAGCGGGAGGTGGCACCGGGGAGCTGTTTTTT.

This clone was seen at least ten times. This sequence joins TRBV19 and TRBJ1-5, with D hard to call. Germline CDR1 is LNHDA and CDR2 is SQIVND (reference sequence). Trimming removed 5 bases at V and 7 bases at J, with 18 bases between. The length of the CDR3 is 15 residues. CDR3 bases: TGTGCCAGTAGTTTCCCGGACGGGGTGACACAGCCCCAGCATTTT. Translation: CASSFPDGVTQPQHF.

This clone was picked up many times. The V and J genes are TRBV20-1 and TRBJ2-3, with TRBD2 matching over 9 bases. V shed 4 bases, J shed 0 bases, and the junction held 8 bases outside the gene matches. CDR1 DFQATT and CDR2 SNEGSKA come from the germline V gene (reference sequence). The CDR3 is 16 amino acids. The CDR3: CSATPIGTSSTDTQYF. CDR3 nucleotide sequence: TGCAGTGCTACTCCAATCGGGACTAGCAGCACAGATACGCAGTATTTT.

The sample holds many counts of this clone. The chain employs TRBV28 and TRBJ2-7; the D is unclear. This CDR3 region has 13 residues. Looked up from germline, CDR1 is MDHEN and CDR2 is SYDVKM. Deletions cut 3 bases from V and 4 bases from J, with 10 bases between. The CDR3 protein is CASSLYSAYEQYF. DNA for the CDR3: TGTGCCAGCAGTTTGTACAGCGCTTACGAGCAGTACTTC.

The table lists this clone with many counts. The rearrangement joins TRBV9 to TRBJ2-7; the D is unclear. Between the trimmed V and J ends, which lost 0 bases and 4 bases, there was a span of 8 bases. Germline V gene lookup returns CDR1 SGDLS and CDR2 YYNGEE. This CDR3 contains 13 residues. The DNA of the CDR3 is TGTGCCAGCAGCGTAGTCGCCGGATACGAGCAGTACTTC. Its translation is CASSVVAGYEQYF.

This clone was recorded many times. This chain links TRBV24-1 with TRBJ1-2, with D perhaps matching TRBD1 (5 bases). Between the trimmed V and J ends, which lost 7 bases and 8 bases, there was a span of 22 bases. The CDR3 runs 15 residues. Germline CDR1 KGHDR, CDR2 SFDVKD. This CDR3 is CATSPGGDRVGGYTF. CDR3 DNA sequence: TGTGCCACCAGCCCCGGGGGGGATCGGGTAGGCGGCTACACCTTC.

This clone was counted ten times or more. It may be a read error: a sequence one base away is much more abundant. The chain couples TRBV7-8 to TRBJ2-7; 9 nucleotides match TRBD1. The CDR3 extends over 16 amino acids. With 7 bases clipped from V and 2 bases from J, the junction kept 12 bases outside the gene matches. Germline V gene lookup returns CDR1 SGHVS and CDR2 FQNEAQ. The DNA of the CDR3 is TGTGCCAGCACGGGACAGGGCAATTATTCAACCTACGAGCAGTACTTC. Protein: CASTGQGNYSTYEQYF.

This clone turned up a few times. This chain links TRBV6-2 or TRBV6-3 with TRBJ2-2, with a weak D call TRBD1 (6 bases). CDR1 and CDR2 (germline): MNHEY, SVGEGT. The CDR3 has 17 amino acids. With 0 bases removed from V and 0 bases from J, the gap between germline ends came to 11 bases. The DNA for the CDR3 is TGTGCCAGCAGTTACTCGCTGAGGACAGCGAACACCGGGGAGCTGTTTTTT. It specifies CASSYSLRTANTGELFF.

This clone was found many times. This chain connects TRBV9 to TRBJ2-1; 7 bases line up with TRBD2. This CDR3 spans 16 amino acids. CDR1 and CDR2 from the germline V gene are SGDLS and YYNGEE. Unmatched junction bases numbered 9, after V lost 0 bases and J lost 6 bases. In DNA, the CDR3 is TGTGCCAGCAGCGTAGATGGGCGACTAGCTTTCAATGAGCAGTTCTTC. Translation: CASSVDGRLAFNEQFF.

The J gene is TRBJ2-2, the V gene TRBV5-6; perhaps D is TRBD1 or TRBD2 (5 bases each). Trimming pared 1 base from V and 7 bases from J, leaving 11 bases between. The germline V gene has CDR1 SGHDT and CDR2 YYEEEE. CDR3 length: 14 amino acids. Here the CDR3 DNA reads TGTGCCAGCAGCTTGAGCAGGGACGGCGGGGAGCTGTTTTTT. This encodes CASSLSRDGGELFF.

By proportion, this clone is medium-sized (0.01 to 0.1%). This CDR3 is CASSLWANTEAFF. The CDR3 region has the DNA TGTGCCAGCAGTTTATGGGCTAACACTGAAGCTTTCTTT. The J gene is TRBJ1-1, the V gene TRBV28, with D hard to call. Germline V lookup: CDR1 MDHEN, CDR2 SYDVKM. This CDR3 comprises 13 residues. V was trimmed by 0 bases and J by 2 bases, leaving 4 bases between them.

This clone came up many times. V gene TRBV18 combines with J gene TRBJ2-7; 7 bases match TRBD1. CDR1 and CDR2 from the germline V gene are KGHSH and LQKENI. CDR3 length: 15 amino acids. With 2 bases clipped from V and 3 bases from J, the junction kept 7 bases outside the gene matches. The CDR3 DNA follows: TGTGCCAGCTCACCATTTCGCGACAGGGACTACGAGCAGTACTTC. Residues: CASSPFRDRDYEQYF.

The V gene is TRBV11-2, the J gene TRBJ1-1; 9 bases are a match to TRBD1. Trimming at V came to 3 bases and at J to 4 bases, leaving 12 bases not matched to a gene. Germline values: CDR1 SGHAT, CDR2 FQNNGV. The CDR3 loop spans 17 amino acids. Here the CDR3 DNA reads TGTGCCAGCAGCTTCAGTACAGGGGGCCGGTGGGCCACTGAAGCTTTCTTT. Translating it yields CASSFSTGGRWATEAFF. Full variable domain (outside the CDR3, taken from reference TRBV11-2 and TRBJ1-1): EAGVAQSPRYKIIEKRQSVAFWCNPISGHATLYWYQQILGQGPKLLIQFQNNGVVDDSQLPKDRFSAERLKGVDSTLKIQPAKLEDSAVYLCASSFSTGGRWATEAFFGQGTRLTVV.

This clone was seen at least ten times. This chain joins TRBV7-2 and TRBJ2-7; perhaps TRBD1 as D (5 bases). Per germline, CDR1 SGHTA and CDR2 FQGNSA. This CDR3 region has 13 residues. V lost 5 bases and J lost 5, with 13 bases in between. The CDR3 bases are TGTGCCAGCAGCCTACGACTGGGGCACGAGCAGTACTTC. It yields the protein CASSLRLGHEQYF.

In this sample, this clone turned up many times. CDR3 DNA: TGCAGCGTGCAGACTAGCGGGACGGGTCCGCAGTATTTT. Protein sequence: CSVQTSGTGPQYF. The chain carries TRBV29-1 and TRBJ2-3; the match to TRBD2 covers 11 bases. CDR3 size: 13 residues. Trimming took 6 bases from V and 10 from J; bases not matched to a gene: 9. Germline V gene sequence: CDR1 SQVTM, CDR2 ANQGSEA.

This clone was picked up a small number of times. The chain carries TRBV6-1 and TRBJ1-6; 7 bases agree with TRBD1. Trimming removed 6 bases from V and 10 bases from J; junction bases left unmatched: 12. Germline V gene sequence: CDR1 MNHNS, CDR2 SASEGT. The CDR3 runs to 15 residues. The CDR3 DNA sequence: TGTGCCAGCAGCCAACTGCAGGGAGGGGGCTCACCCCTCCACTTT. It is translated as CASSQLQGGGSPLHF.

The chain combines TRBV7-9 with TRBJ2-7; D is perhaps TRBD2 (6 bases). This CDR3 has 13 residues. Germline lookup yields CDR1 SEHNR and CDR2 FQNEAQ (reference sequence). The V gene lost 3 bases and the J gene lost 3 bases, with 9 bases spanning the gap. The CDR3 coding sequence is TGTGCCAGCAGCTTCGGGACTCTCTACGAGCAGTACTTC. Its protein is CASSFGTLYEQYF. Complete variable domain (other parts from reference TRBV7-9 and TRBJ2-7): DTGVSQNPRHKITKRGQNVTFRCDPISEHNRLYWYRQTLGQGPEFLTYFQNEAQLEKSRLLSDRFSAERPKGSFSTLEIQRTEQGDSAMYLCASSFGTLYEQYFGPGTRLTVT.